This is a list of T cell receptor beta chains from one sample in a study of response to subunit inactivated influenza vaccine. TCRdb recomputed calls from the RT-PCR reads with MiXCR, one row per CDR3 protein. This table has some 850,000 distinct CDR3 sequences, around a sixth appearing once. Sequenced here: PBMCs from blood, sampled around 5 days after vaccination. The source is a man aged 45 to 65 who received an inactivated influenza vaccine. Both conserved end residues are part of each CDR3.

j_gene,v_gene,CDR3aa
TRBJ2-7,TRBV12-3/TRBV12-4,CASQQGTLSEQYF
TRBJ1-4,TRBV20-1,CSAYNEKLFF
TRBJ2-7,TRBV11-2,CASSFLAGHPNEQYF
TRBJ2-5,TRBV7-6,CASSLSGADLVTQYF
TRBJ2-3,TRBV2,CASMIAGGMVQDTQYF
TRBJ2-1,TRBV7-3,CASSKGQQPYNEQFF
TRBJ2-3,TRBV20-1,CSARSGTDARDTQYF
TRBJ2-1,TRBV20-1,CSAPLALVVGNEQFF
TRBJ1-2,TRBV28,CASNPARGEKKFYGYTF
TRBJ2-5,TRBV10-3,CAISDWGRQETQYF
TRBJ2-7,TRBV11-2,CASTTLQGAYEQYF
TRBJ2-1,TRBV12-3/TRBV12-4,CASRMGLGLNEQFF
TRBJ2-7,TRBV20-1,CSARVGSYEQYF
TRBJ2-4,TRBV6-2/TRBV6-3,CASRTGLVLAKNIQYF
TRBJ2-5,TRBV30,CAWSVRGAGTQYF
TRBJ2-7,TRBV6-2/TRBV6-3,CASRQTVSYEQYF